The clone carrying this T cell receptor beta chain was recorded once. Indicated time point: after neoadjuvant nivolumab, at surgical resection. Patients had newly diagnosed, untreated stage II-IVA oral cavity squamous cell carcinoma. This sample was taken from a study of neoadjuvant anti-PD-1 for oral cavity cancer. Study summary: Patients without progression got a fourth dose around day 43.

Six replicates per PBMC sample, mostly from roughly 0.45 ug of genomic DNA. The data were produced by immunoSEQ multiplex PCR, yet TCRdb's version contains in-frame clones alone and is incomplete. The top ten hold around 2.8% of the sample, which has 7,500 to 8,000 clones, 70% seen once. Germline V gene lookup returns CDR1 SGDLS and CDR2 YYNGEE. With 0 bases removed from V and 3 bases from J, the gap between germline ends came to 9 bases. The CDR3 sequence is 14 residues long. J is TRBJ2-5 and V is TRBV9, with D perhaps matching TRBD2 (5 bases). This receptor was taken from a person between 40 and 79 years old with oral cavity squamous cell carcinoma. Sequencing was performed on PBMCs, taken after nivolumab (anti-PD-1) treatment. The CDR3 reads CASSVGTLKETQYF. DNA for the CDR3: TGTGCCAGCAGCGTAGGGACTTTAAAAGAGACCCAGTACTTC. Full variable domain (rest looked up from reference TRBV9 and TRBJ2-5): DSGVTQTPKHLITATGQRVTLRCSPRSGDLSVYWYQQSLDQGLQFLIQYYNGEERAKGNILERFSAQQFPDLHSELNLSSLELGDSALYFCASSVGTLKETQYFGPGTRLLVL.